This T cell receptor beta chain stems from a study of control samples from healthy donors and cancer patients. This CDR3 region has 16 residues. The V and J ends lost 2 bases and 0 bases respectively, with 10 bases between them. Germline V gives CDR1 MGHRA, CDR2 YSYEKL. Method: immunoSEQ multiplex PCR; TCRdb's copy keeps in-frame clones and lacks some. The sample shows 100,000 to 150,000 clones, around 87% of them seen only once. This receptor was obtained from a man aged 55 to 70 in good health. The chain employs TRBV4-1 and TRBJ1-4; D is unclear. Sequenced material: blood. The CDR3 DNA reads TGCGCCAGCAGCCAAAAGACTATTGCAACTAATGAAAAACTGTTTTTT. It is translated as CASSQKTIATNEKLFF.